These 3 T cell receptor beta chains were all obtained from the same sample, sequenced in a study of blood T cell repertoires in COVID-19. This table comes from immunoSEQ multiplex PCR, and its TCRdb copy is limited to in-frame clones, with some not included. The top ten clones hold 5.5% to 7% of a sample with 99,000 or so clones, roughly 90% of them seen once. The specimen sequenced was peripheral blood. All receptors come from a human donor in a cohort sampled during active COVID-19.

The chain employs TRBV14 and TRBJ2-7; no clear D. Germline V gene sequence: CDR1 SGHDN, CDR2 FVKESK. Trimming removed 2 bases at V and 0 bases at J, with 23 bases between. The CDR3 is made up of 19 amino acids. This CDR3 reads CASSQLFEGDGASSYEQYF. The CDR3 region has the DNA TGTGCCAGCAGCCAATTGTTTGAAGGTGACGGAGCCAGCTCCTACGAGCAGTACTTC.

V and J are TRBV29-1 and TRBJ2-1; 10 positions match TRBD2. CDR1 is SQVTM, CDR2 ANQGSEA, per germline. V shed 1 base, J shed 13 bases, and the junction held 4 bases outside the gene matches. This CDR3 has 12 residues. This chain's CDR3 is CSVEGTSGLQFF. CDR3 coding DNA: TGCAGCGTTGAAGGGACTAGCGGCTTACAGTTCTTC.

This clone came up once. The rearrangement uses TRBV5-4 and TRBJ2-3; 10 bases align to TRBD2. V lost 1 base and J lost 1; bases outside the gene matches: 6. The length of the CDR3 is 17 residues. Germline CDR1 SGHNT, CDR2 YYREEE (reference sequence). The CDR3 here is CASSLKYLAGGTDTQYF. DNA for the CDR3: TGTGCCAGCAGCTTGAAATACCTAGCGGGAGGCACAGATACGCAGTATTTT.